This T cell receptor (beta chain) was captured in a study of T cell responses to AZD1222 COVID-19 vaccine. A total of 9 residues make up the CDR3, ends included. Germline V lookup: CDR1 SQVTM, CDR2 ANQGSEA. As to this clone: The conserved phenylalanine or tryptophan is not found at the CDR3 terminus, so this likely reflects a read error. The DNA is left out, because the CDR3 cannot be placed on it with certainty; the CDR3 is given as TCRdb lists it.

The method was immunoSEQ multiplex PCR; TCRdb's version includes in-frame clones alone and lacks a portion of them. The sample carries about 140,000 clones, 92% recorded once. The sequence was obtained from an adult who received the AZD1222 COVID-19 vaccine. Material: peripheral blood, obtained 28 days after the second AZD1222 dose. This chain uses TRBV29-1 with TRBJ1-3; the table's D call, TRBD1, has no DNA check behind it. The CDR3 protein is CSGASGHLG.